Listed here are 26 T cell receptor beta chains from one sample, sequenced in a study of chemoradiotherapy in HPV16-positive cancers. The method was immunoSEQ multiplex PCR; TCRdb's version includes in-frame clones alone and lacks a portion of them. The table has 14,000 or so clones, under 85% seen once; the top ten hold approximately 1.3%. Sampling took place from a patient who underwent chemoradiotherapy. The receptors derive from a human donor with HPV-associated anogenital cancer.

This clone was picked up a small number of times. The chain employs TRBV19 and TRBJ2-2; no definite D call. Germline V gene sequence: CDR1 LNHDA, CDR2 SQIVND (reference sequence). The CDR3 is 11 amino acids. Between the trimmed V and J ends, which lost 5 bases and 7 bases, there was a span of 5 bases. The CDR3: CASSFLGELFF. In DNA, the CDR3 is TGTGCCAGTAGTTTTCTCGGGGAGCTGTTTTTT.

The CDR3 DNA follows: TGTGCCAGCAGCGCTACTCGGACAGCGTATGGCTACACCTTC. This codes for CASSATRTAYGYTF. V is TRBV7-2 and J is TRBJ1-2, with TRBD1 as a possible D gene (6 bases). Germline-derived CDR1 and CDR2 are SGHTA and FQGNSA. Trimming left V 5 bases short and J 5 bases short, with 15 bases between. The CDR3 covers 14 residues. The whole variable domain, remainder taken from reference TRBV7-2 and TRBJ1-2, is GAGVSQSPSNKVTEKGKDVELRCDPISGHTALYWYRQSLGQGLEFLIYFQGNSAPDKSGLPSDRFSAERTGGSVSTLTIQRTQQEDSAVYLCASSATRTAYGYTFGSGTRLTVV.

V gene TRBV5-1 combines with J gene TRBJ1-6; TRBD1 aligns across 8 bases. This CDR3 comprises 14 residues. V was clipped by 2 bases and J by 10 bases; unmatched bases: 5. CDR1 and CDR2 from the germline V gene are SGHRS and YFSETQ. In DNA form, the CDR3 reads TGCGCCAGCAGCTTTAGGACAGGGATCTCACCCCTCCACTTT. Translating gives CASSFRTGISPLHF.

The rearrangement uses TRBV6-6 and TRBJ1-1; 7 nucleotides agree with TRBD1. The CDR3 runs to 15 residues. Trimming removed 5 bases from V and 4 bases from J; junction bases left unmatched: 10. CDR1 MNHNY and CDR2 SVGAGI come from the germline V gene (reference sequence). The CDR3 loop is CASSRRTGGFTEAFF. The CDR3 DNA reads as TGTGCCAGCAGTCGACGGACAGGTGGGTTCACTGAAGCTTTCTTT.

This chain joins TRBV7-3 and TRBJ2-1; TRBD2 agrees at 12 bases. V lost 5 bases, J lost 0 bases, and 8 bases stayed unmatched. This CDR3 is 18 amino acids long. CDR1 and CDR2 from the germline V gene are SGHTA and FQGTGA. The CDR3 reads CASSKVPGLAGSYNEQFF. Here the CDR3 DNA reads TGTGCCAGCAGCAAAGTCCCGGGACTAGCGGGCTCCTACAATGAGCAGTTCTTC.

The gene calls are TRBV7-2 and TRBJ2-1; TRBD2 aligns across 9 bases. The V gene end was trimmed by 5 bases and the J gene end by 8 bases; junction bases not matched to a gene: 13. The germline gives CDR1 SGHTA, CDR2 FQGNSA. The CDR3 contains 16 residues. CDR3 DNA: TGTGCCAGCAGCGTACATGTGGCGGGGGGGCGGGATGAGCAGTTCTTC. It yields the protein CASSVHVAGGRDEQFF.

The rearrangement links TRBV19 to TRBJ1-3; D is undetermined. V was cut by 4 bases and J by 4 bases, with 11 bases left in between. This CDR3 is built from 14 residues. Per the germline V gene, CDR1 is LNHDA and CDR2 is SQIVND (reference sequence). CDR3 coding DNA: TGTGCCAGTAGTACCGTGACCCCCGGAAACACCATATATTTT. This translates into CASSTVTPGNTIYF. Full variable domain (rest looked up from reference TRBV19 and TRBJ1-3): DGGITQSPKYLFRKEGQNVTLSCEQNLNHDAMYWYRQDPGQGLRLIYYSQIVNDFQKGDIAEGYSVSREKKESFPLTVTSAQKNPTAFYLCASSTVTPGNTIYFGEGSWLTVV.

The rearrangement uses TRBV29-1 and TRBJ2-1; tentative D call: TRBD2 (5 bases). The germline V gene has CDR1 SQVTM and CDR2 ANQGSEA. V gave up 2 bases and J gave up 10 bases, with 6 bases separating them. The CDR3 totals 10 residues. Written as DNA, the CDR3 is TGCAGCGTTGAACGAGGGGAGCAGTTCTTC. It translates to CSVERGEQFF.

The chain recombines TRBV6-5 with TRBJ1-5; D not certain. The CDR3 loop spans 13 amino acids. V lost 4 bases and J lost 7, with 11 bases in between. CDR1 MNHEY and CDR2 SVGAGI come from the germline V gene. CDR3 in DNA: TGTGCCAGCAGTTTTGGGGAAGGCCAGCCCCAGCATTTT. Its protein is CASSFGEGQPQHF.

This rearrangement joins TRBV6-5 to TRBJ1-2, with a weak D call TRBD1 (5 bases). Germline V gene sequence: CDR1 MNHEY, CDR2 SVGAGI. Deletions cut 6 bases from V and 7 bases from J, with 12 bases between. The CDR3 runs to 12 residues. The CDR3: CASRRAGGGYTF. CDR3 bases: TGTGCCAGCAGGCGGGCTGGGGGTGGCTACACCTTC.

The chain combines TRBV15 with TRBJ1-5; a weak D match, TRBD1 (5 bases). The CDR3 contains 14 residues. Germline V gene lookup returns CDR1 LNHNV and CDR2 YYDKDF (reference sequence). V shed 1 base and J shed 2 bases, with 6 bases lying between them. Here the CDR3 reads CATSRVGGNQPQHF. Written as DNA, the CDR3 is TGTGCCACCAGCAGAGTAGGGGGCAATCAGCCCCAGCATTTT.

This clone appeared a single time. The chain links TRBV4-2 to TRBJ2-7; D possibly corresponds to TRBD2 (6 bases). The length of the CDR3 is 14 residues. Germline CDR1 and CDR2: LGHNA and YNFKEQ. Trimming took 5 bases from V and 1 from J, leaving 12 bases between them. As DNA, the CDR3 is TGTGCCAGCAGCTTTGCGGGACGGTCCTACGAGCAGTACTTC. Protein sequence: CASSFAGRSYEQYF.

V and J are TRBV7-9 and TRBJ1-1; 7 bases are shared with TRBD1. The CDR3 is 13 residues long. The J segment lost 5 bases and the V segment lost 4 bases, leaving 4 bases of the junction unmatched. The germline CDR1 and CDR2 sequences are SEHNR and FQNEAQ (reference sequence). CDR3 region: CASSSQGGTEAFF. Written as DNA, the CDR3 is TGTGCCAGCAGCTCCCAGGGGGGGACTGAAGCTTTCTTT.

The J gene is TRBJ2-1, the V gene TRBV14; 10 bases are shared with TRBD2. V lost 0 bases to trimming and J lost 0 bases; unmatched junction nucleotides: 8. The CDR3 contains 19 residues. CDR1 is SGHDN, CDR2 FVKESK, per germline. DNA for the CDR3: TGTGCCAGCAGCCAAGATAGGGGGCAGCGGGGGGGCTCCTACAATGAGCAGTTCTTC. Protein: CASSQDRGQRGGSYNEQFF.

The CDR3 loop is CASSIFGGRSLTEAFF. For the CDR3, the DNA is TGTGCCAGTAGTATTTTCGGGGGGCGATCTCTCACTGAAGCTTTCTTT. The chain links TRBV19 to TRBJ1-1, with TRBD1 as a possible D gene (6 bases). The germline V gene encodes CDR1 LNHDA and CDR2 SQIVND (reference sequence). Trimming shortened V by 3 bases and J by 4 bases, and 18 bases separated the two germline ends. The CDR3 covers 16 residues.

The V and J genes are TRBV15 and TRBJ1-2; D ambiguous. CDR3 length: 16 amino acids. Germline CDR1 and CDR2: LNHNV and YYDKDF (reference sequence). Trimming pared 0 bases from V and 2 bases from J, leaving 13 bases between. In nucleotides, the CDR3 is TGTGCCACCAGCAGAGATTTAGGCGGCCGAAACTATGGCTACACCTTC. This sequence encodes CATSRDLGGRNYGYTF.

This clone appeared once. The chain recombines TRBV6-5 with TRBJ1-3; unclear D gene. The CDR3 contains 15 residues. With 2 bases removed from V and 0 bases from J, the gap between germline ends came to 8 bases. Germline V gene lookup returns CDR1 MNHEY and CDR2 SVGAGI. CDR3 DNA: TGTGCCAGCAGTTACGAGCGAAGCTCTGGAAACACCATATATTTT. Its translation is CASSYERSSGNTIYF.

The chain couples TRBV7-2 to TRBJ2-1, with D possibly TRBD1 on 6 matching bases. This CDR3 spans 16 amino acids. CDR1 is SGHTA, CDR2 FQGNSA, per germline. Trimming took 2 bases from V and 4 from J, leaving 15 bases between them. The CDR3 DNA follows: TGTGCCAGCAGCTTAAGTGGACAGCCTAGTTACAATGAGCAGTTCTTC. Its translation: CASSLSGQPSYNEQFF.

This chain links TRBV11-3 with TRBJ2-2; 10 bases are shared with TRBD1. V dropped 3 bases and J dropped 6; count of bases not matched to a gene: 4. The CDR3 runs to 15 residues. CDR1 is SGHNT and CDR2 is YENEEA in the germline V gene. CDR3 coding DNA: TGTGCCAGCAGCTTGGGACAGGGGATGGCCGGGGAGCTGTTTTTT. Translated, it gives CASSLGQGMAGELFF.

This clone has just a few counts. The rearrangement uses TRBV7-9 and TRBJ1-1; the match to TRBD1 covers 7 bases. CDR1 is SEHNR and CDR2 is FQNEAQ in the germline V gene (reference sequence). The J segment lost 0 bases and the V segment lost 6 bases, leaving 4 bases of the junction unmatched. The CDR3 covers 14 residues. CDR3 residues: CASRRTGLNTEAFF. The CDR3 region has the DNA TGTGCCAGCAGGCGGACAGGTCTGAACACTGAAGCTTTCTTT.

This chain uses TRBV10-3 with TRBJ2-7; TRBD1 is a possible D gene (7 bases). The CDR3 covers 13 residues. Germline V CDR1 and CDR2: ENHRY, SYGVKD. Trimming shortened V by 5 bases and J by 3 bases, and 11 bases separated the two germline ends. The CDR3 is CAISTGEDYEQYF. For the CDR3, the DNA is TGTGCCATCAGTACAGGGGAGGACTACGAGCAGTACTTC.

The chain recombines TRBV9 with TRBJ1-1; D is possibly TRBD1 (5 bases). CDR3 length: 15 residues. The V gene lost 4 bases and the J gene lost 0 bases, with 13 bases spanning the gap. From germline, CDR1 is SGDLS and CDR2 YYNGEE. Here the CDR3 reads CASSPSDTMNTEAFF. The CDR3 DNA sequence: TGTGCCAGCAGCCCCTCGGACACCATGAACACTGAAGCTTTCTTT.

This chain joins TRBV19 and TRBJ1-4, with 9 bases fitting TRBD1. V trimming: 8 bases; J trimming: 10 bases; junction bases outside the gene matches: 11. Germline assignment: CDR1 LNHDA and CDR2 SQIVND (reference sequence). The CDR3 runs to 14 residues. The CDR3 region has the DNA TGTGCCAGTCAGGACAGGGGATCATCCGGAAAACTGTTTTTT. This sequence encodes CASQDRGSSGKLFF.

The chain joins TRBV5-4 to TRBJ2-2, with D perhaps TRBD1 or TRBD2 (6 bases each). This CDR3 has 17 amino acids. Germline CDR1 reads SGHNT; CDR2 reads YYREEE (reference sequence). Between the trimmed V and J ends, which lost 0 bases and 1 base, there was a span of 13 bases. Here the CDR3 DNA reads TGTGCCAGCAGCTTGGGGGGGGCAATACAGAACACCGGGGAGCTGTTTTTT. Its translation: CASSLGGAIQNTGELFF.

CDR3: CAGKMNTEAFF. The CDR3 coding sequence is TGTGCCGGTAAGATGAACACTGAAGCTTTCTTT. The chain uses TRBV6-1 and TRBJ1-1; D unclear. V shed 11 bases and J shed 0 bases, with 7 bases lying between them. This CDR3 comprises 11 residues. Germline CDR1 is MNHNS and CDR2 is SASEGT.

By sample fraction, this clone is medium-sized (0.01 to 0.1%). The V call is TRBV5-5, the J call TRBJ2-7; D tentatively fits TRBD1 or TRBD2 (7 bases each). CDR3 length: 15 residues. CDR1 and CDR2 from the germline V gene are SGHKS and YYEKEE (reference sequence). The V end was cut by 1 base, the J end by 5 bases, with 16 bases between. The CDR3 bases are TGTGCCAGCAGCTTGTGGGCAGGGGGAGGGAACGAGCAGTACTTC. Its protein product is CASSLWAGGGNEQYF.